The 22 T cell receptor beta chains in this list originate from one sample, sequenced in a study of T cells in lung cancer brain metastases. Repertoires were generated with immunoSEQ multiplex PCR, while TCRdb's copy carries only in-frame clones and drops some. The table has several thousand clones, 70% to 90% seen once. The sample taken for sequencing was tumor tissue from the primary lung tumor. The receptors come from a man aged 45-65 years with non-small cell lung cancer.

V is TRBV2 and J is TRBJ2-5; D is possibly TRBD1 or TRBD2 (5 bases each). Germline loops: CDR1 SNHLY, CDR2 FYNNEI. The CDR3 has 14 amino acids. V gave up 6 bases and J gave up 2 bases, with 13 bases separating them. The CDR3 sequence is CASSGDQGQETQYF. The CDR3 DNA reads TGTGCCAGCAGCGGGGACCAGGGTCAAGAGACCCAGTACTTC.

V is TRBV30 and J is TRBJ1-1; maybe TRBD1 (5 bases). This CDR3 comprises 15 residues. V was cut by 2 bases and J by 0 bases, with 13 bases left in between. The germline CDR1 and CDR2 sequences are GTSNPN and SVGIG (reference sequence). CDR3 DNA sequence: TGTGCCTGGAGTAGTTGGGGAGGGGTGAACACTGAAGCTTTCTTT. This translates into CAWSSWGGVNTEAFF.

CDR3 nucleotide sequence: TGTGCCAGCTCACCCTATAATGAAAAACTGTTTTTT. This sequence encodes CASSPYNEKLFF. The V and J genes are TRBV18 and TRBJ1-4; no clear D gene. The CDR3 runs 12 residues. The ends were cut back, 3 bases at V and 4 bases at J, with 3 bases in the middle. Germline V gene data show CDR1 as KGHSH and CDR2 as LQKENI.

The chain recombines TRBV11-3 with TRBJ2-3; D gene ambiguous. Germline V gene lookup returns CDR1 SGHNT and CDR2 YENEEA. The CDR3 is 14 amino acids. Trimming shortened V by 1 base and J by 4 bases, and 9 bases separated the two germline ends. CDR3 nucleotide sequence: TGTGCCAGCAGCTTAGTAACGGAGTCAGATACGCAGTATTTT. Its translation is CASSLVTESDTQYF.

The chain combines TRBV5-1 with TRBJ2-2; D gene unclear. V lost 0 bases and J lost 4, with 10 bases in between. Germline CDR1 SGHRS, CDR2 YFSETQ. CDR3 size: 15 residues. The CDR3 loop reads CASSLGATSTGELFF. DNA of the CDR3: TGCGCCAGCAGCTTGGGCGCGACATCCACCGGGGAGCTGTTTTTT. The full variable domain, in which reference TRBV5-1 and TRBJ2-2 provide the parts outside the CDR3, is KAGVTQTPRYLIKTRGQQVTLSCSPISGHRSVSWYQQTPGQGLQFLFEYFSETQRNKGNFPGRFSGRQFSNSRSEMNVSTLELGDSALYLCASSLGATSTGELFFGEGSRLTVL.

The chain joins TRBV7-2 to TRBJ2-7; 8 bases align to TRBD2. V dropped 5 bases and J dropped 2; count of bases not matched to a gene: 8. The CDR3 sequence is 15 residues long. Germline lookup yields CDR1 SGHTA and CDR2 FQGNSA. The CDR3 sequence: CASSPSLSGAYEQYF. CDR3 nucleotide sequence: TGTGCCAGCAGCCCGAGCCTTAGCGGGGCCTACGAGCAGTACTTC.

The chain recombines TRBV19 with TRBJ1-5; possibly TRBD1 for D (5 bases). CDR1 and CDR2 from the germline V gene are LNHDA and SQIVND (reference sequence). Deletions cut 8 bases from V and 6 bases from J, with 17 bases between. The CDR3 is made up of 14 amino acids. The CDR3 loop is CASGAGGDVQPQHF. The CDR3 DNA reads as TGTGCCAGTGGGGCGGGGGGAGACGTTCAGCCCCAGCATTTT.

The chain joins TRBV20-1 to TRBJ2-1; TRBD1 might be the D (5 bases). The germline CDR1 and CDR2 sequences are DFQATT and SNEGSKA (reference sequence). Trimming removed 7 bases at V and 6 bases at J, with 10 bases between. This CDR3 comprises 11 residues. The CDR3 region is CSVSGLNEQFF. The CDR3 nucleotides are TGCAGTGTCTCAGGGCTCAATGAGCAGTTCTTC.

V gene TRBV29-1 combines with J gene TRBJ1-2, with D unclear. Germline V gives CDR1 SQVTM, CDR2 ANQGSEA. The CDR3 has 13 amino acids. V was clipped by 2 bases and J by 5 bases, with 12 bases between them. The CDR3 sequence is CSVEPENGYGYTF. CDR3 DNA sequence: TGCAGCGTTGAACCGGAGAACGGGTATGGCTACACCTTC. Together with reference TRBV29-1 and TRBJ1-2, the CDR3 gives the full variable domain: SAVISQKPSRDICQRGTSLTIQCQVDSQVTMMFWYRQQPGQSLTLIATANQGSEATYESGFVIDKFPISRPNLTFSTLTVSNMSPEDSSIYLCSVEPENGYGYTFGSGTRLTVV.

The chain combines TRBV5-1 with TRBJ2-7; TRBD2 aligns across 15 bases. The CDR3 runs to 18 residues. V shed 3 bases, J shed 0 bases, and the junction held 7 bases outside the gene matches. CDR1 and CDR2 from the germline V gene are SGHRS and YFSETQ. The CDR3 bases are TGCGCCAGCAGCTACGGACTAGCGGGAGGGGGTAGCTCCTACGAGCAGTACTTC. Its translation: CASSYGLAGGGSSYEQYF.

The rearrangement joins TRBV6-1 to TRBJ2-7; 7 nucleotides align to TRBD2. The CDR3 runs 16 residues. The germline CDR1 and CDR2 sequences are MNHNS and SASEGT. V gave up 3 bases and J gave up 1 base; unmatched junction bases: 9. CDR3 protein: CASSDPGEGRSYEQYF. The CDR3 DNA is TGTGCCAGCAGTGACCCCGGGGAGGGCCGGTCCTACGAGCAGTACTTC.

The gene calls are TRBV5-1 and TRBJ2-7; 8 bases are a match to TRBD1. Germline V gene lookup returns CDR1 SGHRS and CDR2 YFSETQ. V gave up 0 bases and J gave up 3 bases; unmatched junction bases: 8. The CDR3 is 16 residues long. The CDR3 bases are TGCGCCAGCAGCTTGGTAGGGGGGACAGGCCTCTACGAGCAGTACTTC. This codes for CASSLVGGTGLYEQYF.

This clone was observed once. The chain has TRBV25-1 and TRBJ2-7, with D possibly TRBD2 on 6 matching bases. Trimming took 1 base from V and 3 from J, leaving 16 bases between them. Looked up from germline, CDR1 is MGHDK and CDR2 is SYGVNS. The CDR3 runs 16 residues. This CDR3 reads CASSEFGGSRYYEQYF. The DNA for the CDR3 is TGTGCCAGCAGTGAATTTGGGGGGAGTCGGTACTACGAGCAGTACTTC.

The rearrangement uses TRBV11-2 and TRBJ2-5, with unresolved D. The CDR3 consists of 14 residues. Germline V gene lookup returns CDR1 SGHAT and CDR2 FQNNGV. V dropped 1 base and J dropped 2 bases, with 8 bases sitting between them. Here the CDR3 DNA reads TGTGCCAGCAGCTTAGGCCAAATACAAGAGACCCAGTACTTC. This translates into CASSLGQIQETQYF.

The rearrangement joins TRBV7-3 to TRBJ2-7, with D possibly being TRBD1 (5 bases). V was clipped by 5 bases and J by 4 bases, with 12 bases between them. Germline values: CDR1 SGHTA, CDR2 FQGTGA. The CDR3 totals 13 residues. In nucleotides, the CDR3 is TGTGCCAGCAGCCAAACAGGATTGTACGAGCAGTACTTC. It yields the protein CASSQTGLYEQYF.

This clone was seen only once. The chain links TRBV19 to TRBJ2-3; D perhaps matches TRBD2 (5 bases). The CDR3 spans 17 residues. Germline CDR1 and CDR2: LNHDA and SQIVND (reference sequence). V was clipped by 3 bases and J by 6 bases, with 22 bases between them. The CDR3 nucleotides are TGTGCCAGTAGTATGGCCCTAAGGAGCGGTAGGTGGGATACGCAGTATTTT. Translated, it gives CASSMALRSGRWDTQYF. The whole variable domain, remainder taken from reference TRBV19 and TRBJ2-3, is DGGITQSPKYLFRKEGQNVTLSCEQNLNHDAMYWYRQDPGQGLRLIYYSQIVNDFQKGDIAEGYSVSREKKESFPLTVTSAQKNPTAFYLCASSMALRSGRWDTQYFGPGTRLTVL.

The CDR3 sequence is CASSLAGRVAFF. The CDR3 DNA follows: TGTGCCAGCAGTTTAGCGGGGAGGGTAGCTTTCTTT. The rearrangement uses TRBV27 and TRBJ1-1; no clear D gene. The CDR3 spans 12 residues. Trimming removed 2 bases from V and 10 bases from J, with 11 bases in between. Per germline, CDR1 MNHEY and CDR2 SMNVEV (reference sequence).

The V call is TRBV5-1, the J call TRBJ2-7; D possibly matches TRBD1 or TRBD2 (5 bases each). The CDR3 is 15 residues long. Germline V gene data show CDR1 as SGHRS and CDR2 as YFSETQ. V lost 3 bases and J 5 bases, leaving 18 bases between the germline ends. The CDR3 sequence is CASSSWGTGSNEQYF. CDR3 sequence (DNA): TGCGCCAGCAGCTCATGGGGGACCGGATCTAACGAGCAGTACTTC.

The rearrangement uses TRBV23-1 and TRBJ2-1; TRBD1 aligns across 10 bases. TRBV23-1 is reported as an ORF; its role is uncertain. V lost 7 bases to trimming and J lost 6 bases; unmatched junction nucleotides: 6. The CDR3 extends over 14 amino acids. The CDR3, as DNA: TGCGCCAGCACCCGACAGGGGGCCAGCAATGAGCAGTTCTTC. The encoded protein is CASTRQGASNEQFF.

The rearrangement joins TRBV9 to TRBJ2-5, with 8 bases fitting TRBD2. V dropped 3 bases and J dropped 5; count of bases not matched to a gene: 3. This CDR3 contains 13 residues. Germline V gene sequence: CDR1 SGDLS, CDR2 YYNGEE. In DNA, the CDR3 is TGTGCCAGCAGCGCTAGCGGGCCCGAGACCCAGTACTTC. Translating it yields CASSASGPETQYF.

Here the CDR3 reads CASSPPRLQGKSF. The CDR3 coding sequence is TGTGCCAGCAGCCCACCCCGACTTCAAGGAAAGTCGTTT. The chain carries TRBV21-1 and TRBJ1-4. TRBV21-1 is a pseudogene. This CDR3 has 13 amino acids.

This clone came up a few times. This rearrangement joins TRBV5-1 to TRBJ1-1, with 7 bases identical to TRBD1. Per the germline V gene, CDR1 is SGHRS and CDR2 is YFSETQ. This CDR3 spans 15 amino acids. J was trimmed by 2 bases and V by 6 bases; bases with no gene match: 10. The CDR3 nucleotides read TGCGCCAGCAAGGGACAGTTTTTAACTAACACTGAAGCTTTCTTT. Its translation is CASKGQFLTNTEAFF.